A few counts support the clone carrying this TCR beta chain. Its antigen remains unknown. TCRdb called the multiplex PCR reads again in MiXCR, with one record for every CDR3 protein. The repertoire holds approximately 140,000 distinct CDR3 sequences, with roughly 33% as singletons. The source of the sample is a study of breast tumors, draining lymph nodes, adjacent tissues. Axillary draining lymph nodes of breast cancer patients supplied the node samples. Germline V gene lookup returns CDR1 SGHNT and CDR2 YENEEA. V trimming: 2 bases; J trimming: 11 bases; junction bases outside the gene matches: 6. The CDR3 totals 14 residues. Overall study results and limits: Data only fit, rather than demonstrated, lymph node origin of most tumor T cells. Luminal-like breast cancer showed significantly greater tumor-nontumor repertoire similarity than basal-like breast cancer did.

Sequencing input: axillary lymph node tissue. The V call is TRBV11-3, the J call TRBJ2-5; 12 bases are shared with TRBD2. This sequence originates from a female donor with breast cancer. Some clones in this sample may be carry-over from other donors' samples. The CDR3 DNA reads TGTGCCAGCAGCTTATCAGGACTAGCGGGGCTACAGTACTTC. Its translation is CASSLSGLAGLQYF.